The 5 T cell receptor beta chains reported below all come from one sample, sequenced in a study of cytomegalovirus exposure and HLA in healthy donors. Amplification used 60 Vbeta primers and 13 Jbeta primers. Using immunoSEQ multiplex PCR, the repertoire was profiled, and TCRdb retains in-frame clones only, with some absent. Counted here are 95,000 to 150,000 clones, around 75% occurring once; the ten biggest clones make up about 2%. The sequencing sample was made of PBMCs. These receptor sequences come from a man in his thirties or forties in good health and CMV-seronegative.

The genes are TRBV19 and TRBJ1-4, with D possibly matching TRBD1 (6 bases). V was pared by 8 bases and J by 7 bases, with 14 bases between. The CDR3 is 13 amino acids. Germline V gene lookup returns CDR1 LNHDA and CDR2 SQIVND (reference sequence). As DNA, the CDR3 is TGTGCCAGTCAATCCAGGGGACGTGAAAAACTGTTTTTT. This gives the protein CASQSRGREKLFF.

V gene TRBV7-9 combines with J gene TRBJ2-1; 13 positions agree with TRBD2. The V and J ends lost 6 bases and 8 bases, in that order; junction bases with no gene match: 13. The CDR3 loop spans 17 amino acids. Per germline, CDR1 SEHNR and CDR2 FQNEAQ (reference sequence). The CDR3 sequence is CASRQPTSGGAIHEQFF. For the CDR3, the DNA is TGTGCCAGCAGACAACCAACTAGCGGGGGGGCCATTCATGAGCAGTTCTTC.

The chain links TRBV7-8 to TRBJ1-1; possibly TRBD1 for D (6 bases). The V end was cut by 0 bases, the J end by 4 bases, with 15 bases between. The germline gives CDR1 SGHVS, CDR2 FQNEAQ. This CDR3 comprises 16 residues. The CDR3 sequence: CASSLAFGGATTEAFF. The CDR3 DNA follows: TGTGCCAGCAGCTTAGCTTTCGGGGGGGCGACCACTGAAGCTTTCTTT.

The V gene is TRBV5-6, the J gene TRBJ2-2; no reliable D call. Between the trimmed V and J ends, which lost 0 bases and 4 bases, there was a span of 7 bases. From germline, CDR1 is SGHDT and CDR2 YYEEEE. The CDR3 has 14 amino acids. CDR3 bases: TGTGCCAGCAGCTTGGAAGTCAGCACCGGGGAGCTGTTTTTT. This gives the protein CASSLEVSTGELFF.

The V and J genes are TRBV11-2 and TRBJ2-7; D may be TRBD1 (6 bases). V was trimmed by 4 bases and J by 3 bases, leaving 7 bases between them. The CDR3 runs 12 residues. Looked up from germline, CDR1 is SGHAT and CDR2 is FQNNGV. The CDR3 bases are TGTGCCAGCAGCTCACAGGGCTACGAGCAGTACTTC. Its protein is CASSSQGYEQYF.